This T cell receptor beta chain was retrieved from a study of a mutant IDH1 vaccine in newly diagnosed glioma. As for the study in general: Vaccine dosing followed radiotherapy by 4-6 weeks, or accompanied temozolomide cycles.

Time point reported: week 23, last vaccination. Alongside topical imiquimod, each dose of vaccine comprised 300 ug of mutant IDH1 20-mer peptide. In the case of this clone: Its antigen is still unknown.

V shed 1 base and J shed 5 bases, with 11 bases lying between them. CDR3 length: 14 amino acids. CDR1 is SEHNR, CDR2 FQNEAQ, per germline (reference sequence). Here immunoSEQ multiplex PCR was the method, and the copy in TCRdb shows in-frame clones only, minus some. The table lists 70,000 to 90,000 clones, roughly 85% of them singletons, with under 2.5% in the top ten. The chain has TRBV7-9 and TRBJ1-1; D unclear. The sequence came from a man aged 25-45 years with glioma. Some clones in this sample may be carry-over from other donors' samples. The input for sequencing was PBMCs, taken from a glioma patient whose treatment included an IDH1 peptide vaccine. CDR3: CASSLGREKTEAFF. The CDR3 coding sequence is TGTGCCAGCAGCTTAGGGCGGGAGAAGACTGAAGCTTTCTTT.